This T cell receptor beta chain was found in a study of vaccination effects on CD4 cells after COVID-19. Whole-study findings and limits: The study, lacking early post-infection timepoints, had few convalescent patients. Clones from infection and from vaccination both contracted markedly late after vaccination.

In the case of this clone: What it binds is not known.

Method: immunoSEQ multiplex PCR; TCRdb's copy keeps in-frame clones and lacks some. The sample shows roughly 24,000 clones, approximately 80% of them seen only once. Within the ViraFEST assay, antigen-specific CD4+ T cells underwent expansion with viral peptide pools prior to sequencing. An approximately ten-day culture period preceded the isolation of CD4+ T cells. The cohort was immunized with two doses of either the BNT162b2 or mRNA-1273 vaccine. A few million PBMC per well were cultured with 9 to 10 IU/ml IL-2 and 8 to 10 ug/ml peptides. The authors replaced half the medium with IL-2 medium on days 3 and 7. This TCR was sampled from a human donor who received a COVID-19 vaccine. Some clones in this sample may be carry-over from other donors' samples. This specimen was CD4+ T cells from PBMCs cultured with SARS-CoV-2 spike peptides, taken after COVID-19 vaccination.

The CDR3, as DNA: TGCGCCAGCAGCCGTCAGTACCAAGAGACCCAGTACTTC. Protein: CASSRQYQETQYF. This sequence joins TRBV5-1 and TRBJ2-5; D unresolved. Per the germline V gene, CDR1 is SGHRS and CDR2 is YFSETQ. The CDR3 covers 13 residues. V gave up 4 bases and J gave up 0 bases, with 7 bases separating them. Drawing the rest from reference TRBV5-1 and TRBJ2-5, the complete variable domain is KAGVTQTPRYLIKTRGQQVTLSCSPISGHRSVSWYQQTPGQGLQFLFEYFSETQRNKGNFPGRFSGRQFSNSRSEMNVSTLELGDSALYLCASSRQYQETQYFGPGTRLLVL.